The subject of this entry is one T cell receptor beta chain. The study recruited people aged 18 to 89 years across around 24 US areas. Participants' own reports of clinical history determined their cohort assignment. The data stem from a study of blood T cell repertoires in COVID-19. Across the study: Samples came from the United States, Italy and Spain, spanning acute and convalescent COVID-19. PBMCs, B-cell-depleted T cells, or T cells were the source of the cDNA or gDNA that made up the material.

The V gene lost 3 bases and the J gene lost 8 bases, with 11 bases spanning the gap. The CDR3 has 14 amino acids. Germline V gene data show CDR1 as MRHNA and CDR2 as SNTAGT. The protocol was immunoSEQ multiplex PCR, while the TCRdb copy is restricted to in-frame clones and leaves out a portion. The profile covers 230,000 or so clones, with 88% appearing a single time and just over 2.5% taken by the ten largest. This TCR was sampled from a woman aged 25 to 45 who had recovered from COVID-19. The chain employs TRBV6-4 and TRBJ1-6; D may be TRBD1 (5 bases). The sample consisted of PBMCs or T cells enriched from blood (not recorded which). The CDR3 reads CASSEGGFDSPLHF. In nucleotides, the CDR3 is TGTGCCAGCAGTGAGGGGGGGTTTGATTCACCCCTCCACTTT.